These 3 T cell receptor beta chains originate from one sample sequenced in a study of shared clonotypes between healthy human individuals. Profiling relied on immunoSEQ multiplex PCR, and the TCRdb table lists in-frame clones only, not all of them. The profile shows approximately 2.5 million clones, roughly nine tenths of them singletons. Material for sequencing was naive CD4+ T cells sorted from blood. Subset here: CD45RA+ positively selected. The receptors were gathered from a man aged 18 to 35 in good health.

The rearrangement links TRBV7-2 to TRBJ2-7, with 13 bases fitting TRBD2. This CDR3 is built from 17 residues. Germline CDR1 reads SGHTA; CDR2 reads FQGNSA. V lost 1 base to trimming and J lost 2 bases; unmatched junction nucleotides: 5. CDR3 sequence reads: CASSLGGLAGRTYEQYF. As DNA, the CDR3 is TGTGCCAGCAGCTTAGGGGGACTAGCGGGGCGGACCTACGAGCAGTACTTC. Looking up the rest from reference TRBV7-2 and TRBJ2-7 gives the full variable domain: GAGVSQSPSNKVTEKGKDVELRCDPISGHTALYWYRQSLGQGLEFLIYFQGNSAPDKSGLPSDRFSAERTGGSVSTLTIQRTQQEDSAVYLCASSLGGLAGRTYEQYFGPGTRLTVT.

The J gene is TRBJ1-5, the V gene TRBV28, with 10 bases fitting TRBD1. The length of the CDR3 is 15 residues. Per germline, CDR1 MDHEN and CDR2 SYDVKM. The V gene end was trimmed by 3 bases and the J gene end by 8 bases; junction bases not matched to a gene: 7. CDR3 sequence reads: CASSFRGQGSEPQHF. The CDR3 DNA follows: TGTGCCAGCAGTTTTAGGGGACAGGGGTCGGAGCCCCAGCATTTT.

The chain is built from TRBV5-1 and TRBJ1-1; D gene unclear. Germline V gene lookup returns CDR1 SGHRS and CDR2 YFSETQ. This CDR3 region has 13 residues. V lost 4 bases to trimming and J lost 3 bases, with 10 bases between them. CDR3 sequence reads: CASSKDGYTEAFF. CDR3 DNA: TGCGCCAGCAGCAAGGACGGCTACACTGAAGCTTTCTTT.